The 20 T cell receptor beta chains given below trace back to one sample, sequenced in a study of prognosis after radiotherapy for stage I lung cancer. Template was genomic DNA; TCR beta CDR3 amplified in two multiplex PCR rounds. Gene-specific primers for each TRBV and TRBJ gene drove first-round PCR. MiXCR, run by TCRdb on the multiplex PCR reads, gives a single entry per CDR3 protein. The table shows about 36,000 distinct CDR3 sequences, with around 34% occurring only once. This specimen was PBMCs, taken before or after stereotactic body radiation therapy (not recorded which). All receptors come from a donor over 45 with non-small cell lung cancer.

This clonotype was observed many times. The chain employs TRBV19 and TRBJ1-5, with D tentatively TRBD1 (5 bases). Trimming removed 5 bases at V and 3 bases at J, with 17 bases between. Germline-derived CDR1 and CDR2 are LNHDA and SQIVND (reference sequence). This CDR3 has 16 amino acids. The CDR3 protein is CASSPSTGEVNQPQHF. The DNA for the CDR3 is TGTGCCAGTAGTCCATCAACAGGAGAGGTCAATCAGCCCCAGCATTTT. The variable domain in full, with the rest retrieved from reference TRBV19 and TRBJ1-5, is DGGITQSPKYLFRKEGQNVTLSCEQNLNHDAMYWYRQDPGQGLRLIYYSQIVNDFQKGDIAEGYSVSREKKESFPLTVTSAQKNPTAFYLCASSPSTGEVNQPQHFGDGTRLSIL.

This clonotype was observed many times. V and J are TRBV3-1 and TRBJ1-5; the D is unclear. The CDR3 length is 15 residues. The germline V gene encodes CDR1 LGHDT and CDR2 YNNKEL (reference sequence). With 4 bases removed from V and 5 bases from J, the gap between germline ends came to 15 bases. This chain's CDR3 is CASSLSGGLDQPQHF. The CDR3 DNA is TGTGCCAGCAGCCTCTCGGGAGGTTTGGATCAGCCCCAGCATTTT.

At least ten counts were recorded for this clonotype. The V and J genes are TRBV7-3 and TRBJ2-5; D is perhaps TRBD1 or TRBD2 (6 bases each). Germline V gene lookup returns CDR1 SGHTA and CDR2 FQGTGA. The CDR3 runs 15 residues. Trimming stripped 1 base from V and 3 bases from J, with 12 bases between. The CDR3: CASSLNGGGEETQYF. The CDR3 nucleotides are TGTGCCAGCAGCTTAAACGGGGGCGGTGAAGAGACCCAGTACTTC. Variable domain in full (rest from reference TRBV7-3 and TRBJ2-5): GAGVSQTPSNKVTEKGKYVELRCDPISGHTALYWYRQSLGQGPEFLIYFQGTGAADDSGLPNDRFFAVRPEGSVSTLKIQRTERGDSAVYLCASSLNGGGEETQYFGPGTRLLVL.

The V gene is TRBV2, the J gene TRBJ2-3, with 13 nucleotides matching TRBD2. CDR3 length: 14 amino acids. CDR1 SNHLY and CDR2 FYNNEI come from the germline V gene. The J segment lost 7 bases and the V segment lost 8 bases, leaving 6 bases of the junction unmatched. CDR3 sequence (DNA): TGTGCCAGCGCCGGACTAGCGGGGGTCAATACGCAGTATTTT. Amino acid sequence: CASAGLAGVNTQYF.

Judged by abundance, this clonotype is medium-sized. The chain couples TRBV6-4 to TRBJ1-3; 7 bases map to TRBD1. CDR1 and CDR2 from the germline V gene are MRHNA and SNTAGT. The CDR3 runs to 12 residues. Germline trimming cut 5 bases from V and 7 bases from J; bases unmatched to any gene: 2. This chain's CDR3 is CASSTGANTIYF. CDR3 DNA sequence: TGTGCCAGCAGTACAGGGGCTAACACCATATATTTT.

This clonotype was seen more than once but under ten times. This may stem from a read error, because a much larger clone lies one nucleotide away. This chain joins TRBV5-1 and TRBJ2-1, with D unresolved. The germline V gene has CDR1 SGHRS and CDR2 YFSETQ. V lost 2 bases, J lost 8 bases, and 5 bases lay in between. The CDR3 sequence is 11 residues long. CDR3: CASSFGYEQFF. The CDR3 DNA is TGCGCCAGCAGCTTCGGGTATGAGCAGTTCTTC.

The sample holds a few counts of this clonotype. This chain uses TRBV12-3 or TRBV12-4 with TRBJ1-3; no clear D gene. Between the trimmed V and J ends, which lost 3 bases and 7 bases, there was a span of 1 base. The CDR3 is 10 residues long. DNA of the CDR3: TGTGCCAGCAGTTTCAACACCATATATTTT. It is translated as CASSFNTIYF.

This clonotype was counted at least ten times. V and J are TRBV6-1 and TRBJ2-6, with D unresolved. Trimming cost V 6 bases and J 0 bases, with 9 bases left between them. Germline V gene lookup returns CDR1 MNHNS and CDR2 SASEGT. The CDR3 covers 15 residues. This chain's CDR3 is CASRGDRSGANVLTF. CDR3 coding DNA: TGTGCCAGCAGGGGCGACCGCTCTGGGGCCAACGTCCTGACTTTC.

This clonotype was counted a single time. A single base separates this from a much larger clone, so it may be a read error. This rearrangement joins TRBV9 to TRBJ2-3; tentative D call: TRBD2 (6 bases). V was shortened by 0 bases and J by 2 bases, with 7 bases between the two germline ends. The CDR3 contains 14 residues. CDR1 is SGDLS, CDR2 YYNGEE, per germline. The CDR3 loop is CASSVGGITDTQYF. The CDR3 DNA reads TGTGCCAGCAGCGTAGGCGGGATCACAGATACGCAGTATTTT.

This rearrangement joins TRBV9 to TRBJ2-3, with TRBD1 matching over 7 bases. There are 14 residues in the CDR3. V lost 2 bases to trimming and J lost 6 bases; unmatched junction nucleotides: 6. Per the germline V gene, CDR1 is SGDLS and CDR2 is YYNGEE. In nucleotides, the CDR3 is TGTGCCAGCAGCGTGGACAGGCTGGAGGATACGCAGTATTTT. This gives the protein CASSVDRLEDTQYF.

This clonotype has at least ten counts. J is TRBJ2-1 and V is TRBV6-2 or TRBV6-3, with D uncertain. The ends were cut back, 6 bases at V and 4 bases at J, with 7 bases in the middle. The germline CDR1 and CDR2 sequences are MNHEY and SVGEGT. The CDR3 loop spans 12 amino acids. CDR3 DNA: TGTGCCAGCAGCCGACGGTACAATGAGCAGTTCTTC. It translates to CASSRRYNEQFF.

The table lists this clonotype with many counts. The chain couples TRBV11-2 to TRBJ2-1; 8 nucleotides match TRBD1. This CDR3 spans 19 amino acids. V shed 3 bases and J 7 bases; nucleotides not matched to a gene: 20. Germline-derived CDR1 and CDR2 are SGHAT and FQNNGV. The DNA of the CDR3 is TGTGCCAGCAGCTTCCGGGACAGGCTCCCCCCGCGATGGAGGAATGAGCAGTTCTTC. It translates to CASSFRDRLPPRWRNEQFF. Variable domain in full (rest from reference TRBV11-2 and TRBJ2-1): EAGVAQSPRYKIIEKRQSVAFWCNPISGHATLYWYQQILGQGPKLLIQFQNNGVVDDSQLPKDRFSAERLKGVDSTLKIQPAKLEDSAVYLCASSFRDRLPPRWRNEQFFGPGTRLTVL.

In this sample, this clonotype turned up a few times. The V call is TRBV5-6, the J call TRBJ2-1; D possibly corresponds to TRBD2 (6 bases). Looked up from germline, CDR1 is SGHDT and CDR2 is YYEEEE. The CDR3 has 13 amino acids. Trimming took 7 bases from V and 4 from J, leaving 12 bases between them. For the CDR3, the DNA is TGTGCCAGCGCCTTACGGGGGTACAATGAGCAGTTCTTC. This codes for CASALRGYNEQFF.

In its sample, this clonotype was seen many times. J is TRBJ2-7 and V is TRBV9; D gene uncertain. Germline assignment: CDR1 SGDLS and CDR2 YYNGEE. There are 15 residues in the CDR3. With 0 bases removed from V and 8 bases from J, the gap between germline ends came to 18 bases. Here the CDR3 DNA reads TGTGCCAGCAGCGTAGGTCAGGAATCCGGTACGAAGCAGTACTTC. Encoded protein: CASSVGQESGTKQYF.

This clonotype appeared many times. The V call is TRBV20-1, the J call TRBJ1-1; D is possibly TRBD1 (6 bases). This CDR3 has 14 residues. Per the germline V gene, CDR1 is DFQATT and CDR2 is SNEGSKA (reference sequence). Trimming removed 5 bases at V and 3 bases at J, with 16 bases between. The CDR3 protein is CSAEGGGGDTEAFF. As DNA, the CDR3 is TGCAGTGCTGAGGGAGGGGGGGGGGACACTGAAGCTTTCTTT.

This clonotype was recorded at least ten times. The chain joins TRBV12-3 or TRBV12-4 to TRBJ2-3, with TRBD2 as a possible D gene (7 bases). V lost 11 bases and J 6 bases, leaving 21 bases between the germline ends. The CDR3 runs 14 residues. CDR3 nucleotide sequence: TGTGCCTCGCGGCGCGGGGGCCCCGGGGATACGCAGTATTTT. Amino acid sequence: CASRRGGPGDTQYF.

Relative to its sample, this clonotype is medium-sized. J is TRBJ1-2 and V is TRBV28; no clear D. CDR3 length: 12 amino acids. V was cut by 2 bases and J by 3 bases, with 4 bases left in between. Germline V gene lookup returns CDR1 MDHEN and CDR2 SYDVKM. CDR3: CASSLGDYGYTF. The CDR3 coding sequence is TGTGCCAGCAGTTTAGGAGACTATGGCTACACCTTC.

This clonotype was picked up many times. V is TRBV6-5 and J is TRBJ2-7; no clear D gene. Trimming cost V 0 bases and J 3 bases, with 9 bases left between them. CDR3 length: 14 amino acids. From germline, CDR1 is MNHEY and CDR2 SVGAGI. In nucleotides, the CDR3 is TGTGCCAGCAGTTACTCGACTCAGATCTACGAGCAGTACTTC. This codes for CASSYSTQIYEQYF.

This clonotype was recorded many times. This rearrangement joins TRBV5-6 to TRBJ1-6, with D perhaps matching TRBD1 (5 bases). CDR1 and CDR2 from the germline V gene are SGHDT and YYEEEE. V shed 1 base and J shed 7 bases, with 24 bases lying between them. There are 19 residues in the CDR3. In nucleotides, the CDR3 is TGTGCCAGCAGCTTGTGGGAGGAGGGGAGGACGTCCGGGAATTCACCCCTCCACTTT. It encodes CASSLWEEGRTSGNSPLHF.

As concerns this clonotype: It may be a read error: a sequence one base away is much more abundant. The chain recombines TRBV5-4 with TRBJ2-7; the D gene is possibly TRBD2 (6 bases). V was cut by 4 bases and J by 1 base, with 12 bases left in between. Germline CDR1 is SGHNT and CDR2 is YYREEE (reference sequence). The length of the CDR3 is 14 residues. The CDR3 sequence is CASSRVGGSYEQYF. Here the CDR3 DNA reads TGTGCCAGCAGCCGCGTGGGAGGATCCTACGAGCAGTACTTC.